The 9 T cell receptor beta chains reported below all come from one sample, sequenced in a study of control samples from healthy donors and cancer patients. Sequenced by immunoSEQ multiplex PCR; TCRdb stores in-frame clones only, minus some. The table includes roughly 95,000 clones, 88% detected once. The sequenced material came from blood. The receptors were gathered from a man aged 25 to 40 in good health.

This sequence joins TRBV30 and TRBJ1-5, with no clear D. Trimming took off 0 bases at V and 5 bases at J, with 14 bases between the two ends. The CDR3 loop spans 15 amino acids. Germline V gives CDR1 GTSNPN, CDR2 SVGIG (reference sequence). The CDR3 region is CAWSVRAGLHQPQHF. Written as DNA, the CDR3 is TGTGCCTGGAGTGTACGAGCGGGCCTGCATCAGCCCCAGCATTTT.

This rearrangement joins TRBV2 to TRBJ2-7; no firm D call. Germline V gene data show CDR1 as SNHLY and CDR2 as FYNNEI. The CDR3 loop spans 12 amino acids. V dropped 7 bases and J dropped 2 bases, with 9 bases sitting between them. The CDR3 loop is CASKGQAYEQYF. The CDR3 DNA reads as TGTGCCAGCAAAGGGCAGGCCTACGAGCAGTACTTC.

The chain has TRBV9 and TRBJ2-2, with TRBD2 matching 9 bases. V lost 0 bases, J lost 7 bases, and 10 bases stayed unmatched. CDR1 and CDR2 from the germline V gene are SGDLS and YYNGEE. The CDR3 is 17 amino acids. CDR3 coding DNA: TGTGCCAGCAGCGTAGAAATAGCGGGAGCTCCCGGCGGGGAGCTGTTTTTT. This gives the protein CASSVEIAGAPGGELFF.

The chain links TRBV9 to TRBJ2-1; D is perhaps TRBD1 (6 bases). Germline values: CDR1 SGDLS, CDR2 YYNGEE. This CDR3 has 17 amino acids. Trimming pared 3 bases from V and 5 bases from J, leaving 21 bases between. CDR3 amino acids: CASSADLIGGRDNEQFF. Written as DNA, the CDR3 is TGTGCCAGCAGCGCAGATTTAATTGGGGGCAGGGACAATGAGCAGTTCTTC.

The chain carries TRBV3-1 (or the pseudogene TRBV3-2) and TRBJ2-1; 13 nucleotides align to TRBD2. Per germline, CDR1 LGHDT and CDR2 YNNKEL (reference sequence). After removal of 1 base from V and 0 bases from J, the junction contained 3 bases not matched to a gene. The CDR3 length is 18 residues. The CDR3 bases are TGTGCCAGCAGCCAAGGGGGACTAGCGGGACACTCCTACAATGAGCAGTTCTTC. Translated, it gives CASSQGGLAGHSYNEQFF.

The rearrangement links TRBV15 to TRBJ1-2, with 10 bases fitting TRBD1. Germline V CDR1 and CDR2: LNHNV, YYDKDF (reference sequence). With 3 bases clipped from V and 4 bases from J, the junction kept 5 bases outside the gene matches. This CDR3 has 15 amino acids. CDR3 residues: CATSSPGQGIYGYTF. The CDR3 DNA reads as TGTGCCACCAGCAGCCCGGGACAGGGGATCTATGGCTACACCTTC.

This clone was seen a few times. The V call is TRBV6-1, the J call TRBJ1-4; no definite D call. CDR3 size: 15 residues. In germline, CDR1 is MNHNS, CDR2 SASEGT. V lost 3 bases, J lost 4 bases, and 12 bases lay in between. CDR3 DNA sequence: TGTGCCAGCAGTGATAGTTTCGGGCGTAATGAAAAACTGTTTTTT. As protein: CASSDSFGRNEKLFF.

The J gene is TRBJ2-7, the V gene TRBV21-1; the table assigns TRBD2, which was not confirmed against the DNA. TRBV21-1 is a pseudogene locus. This CDR3 spans 15 amino acids. The DNA for the CDR3 is TGTGCCAGCAGCAAAAAAGGAGCGGGGAGCTACGAGCAGTACTTC. Its translation is CASSKKGAGSYEQYF.

V gene TRBV5-1 combines with J gene TRBJ2-5, with 8 bases fitting TRBD1. Losses at the gene ends were 3 bases for V and 3 bases for J; bases not matched to a gene: 4. CDR1 and CDR2 (germline): SGHRS, YFSETQ. The CDR3 consists of 14 residues. The chain's CDR3 is CASSYGQGEETQYF. CDR3 bases: TGCGCCAGCAGCTACGGACAGGGTGAAGAGACCCAGTACTTC. The variable domain in full, with the rest retrieved from reference TRBV5-1 and TRBJ2-5, is KAGVTQTPRYLIKTRGQQVTLSCSPISGHRSVSWYQQTPGQGLQFLFEYFSETQRNKGNFPGRFSGRQFSNSRSEMNVSTLELGDSALYLCASSYGQGEETQYFGPGTRLLVL.